This TCR beta chain was sequenced for a study of shared clonotypes between healthy human individuals. Study-wide background: There were three CD4 naive, three CD4 memory, two CD8 naive and one CD8 memory plates per donor. Broader study findings: The study sampled only blood, and tissue repertoires likely differ.

The ends lost 5 bases at V and 0 bases at J; junction bases unmatched: 4. In germline, CDR1 is SGHVS, CDR2 FQNEAQ. This CDR3 is 16 amino acids long. Naive CD8 cells were CD45RO-negative, positively selected for CCR7, excluding terminally differentiated effector memory CD45RA+ cells. The donors were adults (healthy and HIV-negative) with no recent acute infections or vaccinations. At the deep level, the assay was run. This table comes from immunoSEQ multiplex PCR, and its TCRdb copy is limited to in-frame clones, with some not included. The profile shows more than 2 million clones, 80% to 95% of them singletons. As regards this clone: Its antigen is unknown.

The rearrangement uses TRBV7-8 and TRBJ2-6; TRBD1 aligns across 7 bases. Sequenced sample: naive CD8+ T cells from PBMCs. This clonotype was obtained from a young man in good health. Some clones in this sample may be carry-over from other donors' samples. The CDR3 sequence: CASSPGTASGANVLTF. The CDR3 region has the DNA TGTGCCAGCAGCCCGGGGACAGCCTCTGGGGCCAACGTCCTGACTTTC.